This T cell receptor (beta chain) came from a study of cytotoxic CD8 clonotypes in ibrutinib-treated CLL. Measured with immunoSEQ multiplex PCR; TCRdb has only the in-frame clones, and not every one. The data contain 200,000 or so clones, roughly three quarters of them singletons. CDR3 length equals 13 residues. The junction had 5 bases not matched to a gene; V was cut back by 2 bases and J by 10 bases. Per germline, CDR1 MNHNY and CDR2 SVGAGI (reference sequence). Details on this clone: Antigen unknown.

General study results and limits: Circulating CD8+ T-cell counts were tracked by baseline clonality, which exceeded that of age-matched healthy donors. Shared public clonotypes were rare, and on treatment they either got smaller or stayed the same.

V gene TRBV6-6 combines with J gene TRBJ2-1; TRBD2 agrees at 7 bases. The sequenced sample was PBMCs, obtained after 12 months of ibrutinib treatment. This sequence was found in a human donor with chronic lymphocytic leukemia. CDR3 sequence: CASSYVGGGEQFF. CDR3 in DNA: TGTGCCAGCAGTTACGTCGGGGGAGGGGAGCAGTTCTTC.